The clone carrying this T cell receptor beta chain was counted only a few times. The repertoire was sequenced with immunoSEQ multiplex PCR; TCRdb's copy has only in-frame clones and lacks some. This table has 200,000 to 250,000 clones, 82% appearing once. Per germline, CDR1 SGHRS and CDR2 YFSETQ. The CDR3 consists of 14 residues. Trimming cost V 4 bases and J 2 bases, with 12 bases left between them. These data originate in a study of blood T cell repertoires in COVID-19. Study at large: From the United States, Italy and Spain came samples of acute and convalescent COVID-19.

Sequenced sample: peripheral blood. The V and J genes are TRBV5-1 and TRBJ1-1, with D perhaps matching TRBD1 (6 bases). This receptor was obtained from a woman older than 75 with COVID-19, enrolled during active disease. In nucleotides, the CDR3 is TGCGCCAGCAGCCTCGGACAGAAAAACACTGAAGCTTTCTTT. Translated: CASSLGQKNTEAFF.